Presented here are 31 T cell receptor beta chains from one specimen sequenced in a study of shared clonotypes between healthy human individuals. Naive CD8 cells, CD45RO-negative and positively selected for CCR7, excluded terminally differentiated effector memory CD45RA+ cells. TCRdb's table, derived via immunoSEQ multiplex PCR, lists solely in-frame clones and lacks some. The sample lists roughly 590,000 clones; about 95% were seen once. Sequenced sample: naive CD8+ T cells sorted from blood. The source of these receptors is a woman aged 25 to 39 in good health.

The chain uses TRBV28 and TRBJ1-2; no reliable D call. This CDR3 has 17 residues. V dropped 10 bases and J dropped 5 bases, with 29 bases sitting between them. CDR1 MDHEN and CDR2 SYDVKM come from the germline V gene. CDR3 region: CATEGPRVSHGTYGYTF. The CDR3 DNA reads TGTGCCACTGAAGGACCACGCGTCTCGCACGGCACTTATGGCTACACCTTC.

CDR3 amino acids: CATSTAAYEQYF. The CDR3 bases are TGTGCCACCTCGACTGCGGCCTACGAGCAGTACTTC. The chain links TRBV2 to TRBJ2-7; D not resolved. The germline V gene encodes CDR1 SNHLY and CDR2 FYNNEI. V was cut by 10 bases and J by 2 bases, with 12 bases left in between. The CDR3 is 12 residues long.

This chain links TRBV9 with TRBJ2-1; 10 nucleotides line up with TRBD2. Germline trimming cut 2 bases from V and 5 bases from J; bases unmatched to any gene: 4. This CDR3 has 15 residues. Germline-derived CDR1 and CDR2 are SGDLS and YYNGEE. This chain's CDR3 is CASSVGTSAHNEQFF. The CDR3 region has the DNA TGTGCCAGCAGCGTGGGGACTAGCGCCCACAATGAGCAGTTCTTC.

The chain couples TRBV7-5 to TRBJ2-7; TRBD1 was called by the table and not checked on the DNA. TRBV7-5 corresponds to a pseudogene. CDR3 length: 19 residues. CDR3 in amino acids: CVRSFLDPLPWLGDYEQYF. CDR3 sequence (DNA): TGTGTCAGAAGCTTCCTCGATCCTCTACCGTGGCTAGGGGACTACGAGCAGTACTTC.

The chain is built from TRBV7-9 and TRBJ1-1, with D unclear. V lost 2 bases to trimming and J lost 3 bases, with 7 bases between them. The CDR3 is made up of 13 amino acids. Germline values: CDR1 SEHNR, CDR2 FQNEAQ (reference sequence). The CDR3 loop reads CASSLNGYTEAFF. The CDR3 DNA is TGTGCCAGCAGCTTAAACGGGTACACTGAAGCTTTCTTT.

V is TRBV27 and J is TRBJ2-7; 7 nucleotides agree with TRBD2. Germline CDR1 is MNHEY and CDR2 is SMNVEV (reference sequence). The CDR3 is 12 amino acids. V was clipped by 8 bases and J by 3 bases; unmatched bases: 4. CDR3 in DNA: TGTGCCAGCGGGACTAACCTCTACGAGCAGTACTTC. This codes for CASGTNLYEQYF.

V is TRBV7-2 and J is TRBJ2-5; a weak D match, TRBD2 (6 bases). CDR1 and CDR2 (germline): SGHTA, FQGNSA. The length of the CDR3 is 17 residues. Trimming pared 4 bases from V and 4 bases from J, leaving 22 bases between. The CDR3 DNA reads as TGTGCCAGCAGCTCCCCACCAATTACGGTGGGGGGAGAGACCCAGTACTTC. Translating gives CASSSPPITVGGETQYF.

The chain recombines TRBV2 with TRBJ2-1; a weak D match, TRBD2 (5 bases). V was pared by 5 bases and J by 1 base, with 9 bases between. This CDR3 is 14 amino acids long. CDR1 is SNHLY and CDR2 is FYNNEI in the germline V gene. The CDR3 is CASSQTRSYNEQFF. The CDR3 DNA follows: TGTGCCAGCAGTCAAACTAGATCCTACAATGAGCAGTTCTTC. The full variable domain, its missing parts supplied by reference TRBV2 and TRBJ2-1, is EPEVTQTPSHQVTQMGQEVILRCVPISNHLYFYWYRQILGQKVEFLVSFYNNEISEKSEIFDDQFSVERPDGSNFTLKIRSTKLEDSAMYFCASSQTRSYNEQFFGPGTRLTVL.

J is TRBJ2-1 and V is TRBV27; 9 bases agree with TRBD1. The CDR3 sequence is 17 residues long. Per the germline V gene, CDR1 is MNHEY and CDR2 is SMNVEV (reference sequence). Unmatched junction bases numbered 10, after V lost 2 bases and J lost 5 bases. CDR3 DNA sequence: TGTGCCAGCAGTTTAATTCGAGGGACAGGGCTCGACAATGAGCAGTTCTTC. It yields the protein CASSLIRGTGLDNEQFF.

This sequence joins TRBV28 and TRBJ2-6, with 9 bases lining up with TRBD1. V shed 4 bases, J shed 0 bases, and the junction held 4 bases outside the gene matches. The CDR3 runs 17 residues. Germline lookup yields CDR1 MDHEN and CDR2 SYDVKM. Here the CDR3 reads CASSWTGANSGANVLTF. The CDR3 nucleotides are TGTGCCAGCAGTTGGACAGGGGCGAACTCTGGGGCCAACGTCCTGACTTTC.

The chain has TRBV29-1 and TRBJ2-5; D call uncertain. The J call is uncertain, as TRBJ2-7 better fits the DNA end. CDR3 length: 11 amino acids. The germline CDR1 and CDR2 sequences are SQVTM and ANQGSEA. CDR3 DNA sequence: TGCAGCGGTACTGCAGGTGACGAGCAGTACTTC. Its translation: CSGTAGDEQYF.

The V and J genes are TRBV15 and TRBJ2-3, with 14 positions matching TRBD2. In germline, CDR1 is LNHNV, CDR2 YYDKDF (reference sequence). V trimming: 1 base; J trimming: 3 bases; junction bases outside the gene matches: 6. The CDR3 contains 18 residues. CDR3 coding DNA: TGTGCCACCAGCAGAGTGAGGGGACTAGCGGGAGAGACAGATACGCAGTATTTT. It codes for CATSRVRGLAGETDTQYF.

The V call is TRBV7-9, the J call TRBJ2-1, with no clear D. V lost 3 bases and J lost 10, with 13 bases in between. Germline CDR1 is SEHNR and CDR2 is FQNEAQ (reference sequence). The CDR3 length is 13 residues. The CDR3 DNA reads TGTGCCAGCAGCTTTCTTGACCGGCTGGAGCAGTTCTTC. It translates to CASSFLDRLEQFF.

This chain uses TRBV5-1 with TRBJ2-2; tentative D call: TRBD1 (5 bases). This CDR3 has 15 amino acids. V lost 0 bases, J lost 7 bases, and 13 bases lay in between. Germline V CDR1 and CDR2: SGHRS, YFSETQ. This CDR3 reads CASSLALQGGGELFF. As DNA, the CDR3 is TGCGCCAGCAGCTTGGCCCTTCAGGGCGGCGGGGAGCTGTTTTTT.

This sequence joins TRBV5-4 and TRBJ1-1; 10 bases agree with TRBD1. Unmatched junction bases numbered 8, after V lost 5 bases and J lost 7 bases. The CDR3 has 14 residues. CDR1 is SGHNT, CDR2 YYREEE, per germline (reference sequence). CDR3 protein: CASRPGQGFGEAFF. The CDR3 coding sequence is TGTGCCAGCAGGCCGGGACAGGGGTTCGGTGAAGCTTTCTTT.

The J gene is TRBJ1-4, the V gene TRBV21-1; the tabulated D call, TRBD1, remains unverified against the DNA. TRBV21-1 is annotated as a pseudogene. The CDR3 extends over 16 amino acids. The CDR3 nucleotides read TGTGCCAGCAGCAAAGAGGGTCAGGGAACTAATGAAAAACTGTTTTTT. Translating it yields CASSKEGQGTNEKLFF.

The chain is built from TRBV19 and TRBJ2-7, with TRBD1 matching 9 bases. Germline trimming cut 7 bases from V and 1 base from J; bases unmatched to any gene: 8. Germline assignment: CDR1 LNHDA and CDR2 SQIVND (reference sequence). This CDR3 contains 15 residues. This CDR3 is CASTGGQGPSYEQYF. The CDR3 bases are TGTGCCAGTACGGGGGGACAGGGTCCATCCTACGAGCAGTACTTC.

On this clone: One end of the junction does not line up with germline, which may come from a read error. The rearrangement joins TRBV19 to TRBJ2-1, with D tentatively TRBD1 (6 bases). Germline-derived CDR1 and CDR2 are LNHDA and SQIVND (reference sequence). CDR3 size: 16 residues. The CDR3 sequence: CASSIGQVNPYNEQLF. The CDR3 bases are TGTGCCAGTAGTATAGGACAGGTGAATCCCTACAATGAGCAGCTCTTC.

This rearrangement joins TRBV10-2 to TRBJ1-1; D not resolved. Germline values: CDR1 WSHSY, CDR2 SAAADI. Trimming removed 6 bases from V and 1 base from J, with 9 bases in between. The CDR3 sequence is 13 residues long. The CDR3 DNA follows: TGCGCCAGCAGGCCGACCTCGAACACTGAAGCTTTCTTT. Its translation is CASRPTSNTEAFF.

The chain couples TRBV27 to TRBJ2-1, with TRBD2 matching over 9 bases. V lost 2 bases, J lost 6 bases, and 8 bases stayed unmatched. Germline loops: CDR1 MNHEY, CDR2 SMNVEV (reference sequence). The CDR3 runs 16 residues. CDR3 nucleotides: TGTGCCAGCAGTTTAAGTCGCGGGAGGGTCTCCAATGAGCAGTTCTTC. Its protein is CASSLSRGRVSNEQFF.

The V and J genes are TRBV6-5 and TRBJ1-1; maybe TRBD1 (5 bases). Germline lookup yields CDR1 MNHEY and CDR2 SVGAGI. The V end was cut by 2 bases, the J end by 14 bases, with 12 bases between. The CDR3 is made up of 11 amino acids. The CDR3 region is CASSYGRETFF. The CDR3 DNA follows: TGTGCCAGCAGTTACGGCAGGGAAACCTTCTTT.

The CDR3 region is CSVELGVYNEQFF. Here the CDR3 DNA reads TGCAGCGTTGAATTGGGGGTCTACAATGAGCAGTTCTTC. The chain links TRBV29-1 to TRBJ2-1; D is perhaps TRBD1 or TRBD2 (5 bases each). Trimming removed 2 bases at V and 3 bases at J, with 8 bases between. The CDR3 is 13 residues long. Per the germline V gene, CDR1 is SQVTM and CDR2 is ANQGSEA.

The chain couples TRBV28 to TRBJ2-1; tentative D call: TRBD2 (5 bases). The ends were cut back, 3 bases at V and 5 bases at J, with 8 bases in the middle. The CDR3 runs to 13 residues. Germline CDR1 and CDR2: MDHEN and SYDVKM. The CDR3 DNA follows: TGTGCCAGCAGTTTTGGTAGCGACAATGAGCAGTTCTTC. Amino acid sequence: CASSFGSDNEQFF.

The chain carries TRBV15 and TRBJ1-4, with D possibly matching TRBD1 (5 bases). CDR3 length: 15 residues. V lost 5 bases and J lost 1, with 11 bases in between. Germline CDR1 and CDR2: LNHNV and YYDKDF (reference sequence). The CDR3 loop reads CATSVTGGTNEKLFF. CDR3 nucleotide sequence: TGTGCCACCAGCGTGACGGGGGGAACTAATGAAAAACTGTTTTTT.

The chain is built from TRBV28 and TRBJ1-4, with D possibly matching TRBD1 (5 bases). The CDR3 has 16 amino acids. Trimming took off 2 bases at V and 3 bases at J, with 13 bases between the two ends. CDR1 MDHEN and CDR2 SYDVKM come from the germline V gene. The CDR3 DNA reads TGTGCCAGCAGTTTACCCCAGGGAAGGGCTAATGAAAAACTGTTTTTT. This sequence encodes CASSLPQGRANEKLFF.

The rearrangement links TRBV2 to TRBJ2-3; 10 bases agree with TRBD2. Germline V gene data show CDR1 as SNHLY and CDR2 as FYNNEI. The CDR3 spans 17 residues. J lost 2 bases, V lost 6 bases, and 11 bases had no gene match. CDR3 region: CASSDPRLAGNTDTQYF. The CDR3 DNA reads as TGTGCCAGCAGCGATCCCCGACTAGCGGGTAACACAGATACGCAGTATTTT.

J is TRBJ2-2 and V is TRBV9; D unresolved. Trimming took 3 bases from V and 7 from J, leaving 10 bases between them. The CDR3 is 13 residues long. Germline lookup yields CDR1 SGDLS and CDR2 YYNGEE. The CDR3, as DNA: TGTGCCAGCAGCGAGGGAATACACGGGGAGCTGTTTTTT. Protein: CASSEGIHGELFF.

The chain carries TRBV27 and TRBJ2-1; a possible D gene is TRBD1 (5 bases). The CDR3 has 14 residues. Germline V CDR1 and CDR2: MNHEY, SMNVEV (reference sequence). Trimming cost V 3 bases and J 4 bases, with 10 bases left between them. The CDR3 nucleotides are TGTGCCAGCAGTTTCATTACAGGATACAATGAGCAGTTCTTC. Residues: CASSFITGYNEQFF.

In its sample, this clone was seen once. For the CDR3, the DNA is TGTGCCAGCAGCCCCCTTATGAGACAGGGATACGGCTACACCTTC. Translating it yields CASSPLMRQGYGYTF. This rearrangement joins TRBV9 to TRBJ1-2, with TRBD1 matching over 7 bases. V lost 4 bases, J lost 8 bases, and 14 bases stayed unmatched. The CDR3 is made up of 15 amino acids. Looked up from germline, CDR1 is SGDLS and CDR2 is YYNGEE. The whole variable domain, filled in from reference TRBV9 and TRBJ1-2, reads DSGVTQTPKHLITATGQRVTLRCSPRSGDLSVYWYQQSLDQGLQFLIQYYNGEERAKGNILERFSAQQFPDLHSELNLSSLELGDSALYFCASSPLMRQGYGYTFGSGTRLTVV.

This clone has a single count. The V and J genes are TRBV25-1 and TRBJ1-2; the D is unclear. The germline V and J ends were trimmed by 2 bases and 8 bases, with 21 bases remaining between them. The CDR3 is 16 amino acids. Germline V gene lookup returns CDR1 MGHDK and CDR2 SYGVNS. The CDR3: CASSETPASRSKGYTF. CDR3 coding DNA: TGTGCCAGCAGTGAAACCCCTGCCTCCCGATCAAAGGGCTACACCTTC.

The chain joins TRBV19 to TRBJ2-7; 8 bases map to TRBD2. The CDR3 spans 13 residues. Germline V gene lookup returns CDR1 LNHDA and CDR2 SQIVND (reference sequence). Losses at the gene ends were 5 bases for V and 6 bases for J; bases not matched to a gene: 6. The CDR3 DNA reads as TGTGCCAGTAGTGATGTAGCGGGATCCGAGCAGTACTTC. It encodes CASSDVAGSEQYF.